Below, 3 T cell receptor beta chains from the same sample are listed, as sequenced in a study of blood T cell repertoires in COVID-19. The assay was immunoSEQ multiplex PCR, and TCRdb's table has in-frame clones only and misses some. The sample shows about 51,000 clones, over 75% of them seen only once. The specimen sequenced was peripheral blood. These receptors were taken from a man in his fifties with active COVID-19.

This chain uses TRBV9 with TRBJ2-4, with unresolved D. CDR3 length: 13 residues. V lost 3 bases and J lost 5, with 9 bases in between. Germline assignment: CDR1 SGDLS and CDR2 YYNGEE. The CDR3 coding sequence is TGTGCCAGCAGCGCTAGAGACGAAAACATTCAGTACTTC. Its translation: CASSARDENIQYF.

Only one count was recorded for this clone. CDR3 coding DNA: TGTGCCAGCAACAGGGTGGGTAATGAGCAGTTCTTC. Translating it yields CASNRVGNEQFF. This chain joins TRBV6-5 and TRBJ2-1; D perhaps matches TRBD1 (6 bases). Between the trimmed V and J ends, which lost 7 bases and 7 bases, there was a span of 11 bases. CDR1 and CDR2 (germline): MNHEY, SVGAGI. The CDR3 extends over 12 amino acids.

The chain carries TRBV19 and TRBJ1-1, with D uncertain. V was cut by 5 bases and J by 7 bases, with 17 bases left in between. The CDR3 is 14 amino acids. Germline values: CDR1 LNHDA, CDR2 SQIVND (reference sequence). The CDR3 protein is CASSLTPIRGEAFF. The DNA for the CDR3 is TGTGCCAGTAGTCTCACCCCTATCAGAGGTGAAGCTTTCTTT.